The sequence of this T cell receptor (beta chain) was determined in a study of blood T cell repertoires in COVID-19. Study context: Both acute and convalescent COVID-19 samples were obtained from the United States, Italy and Spain. T cells, B-cell-depleted T cells, or PBMCs provided the cDNA or gDNA that served as material.

The authors' processing: Amplification of reference gene primers provided the estimated nucleated cell counts. Only in-frame clones appear in the TCRdb table, and some are missing; sequencing was by immunoSEQ multiplex PCR. The V and J calls and clone size are taken from that table; D and trimming were inferred from the DNA. This table has tens of thousands of clones, about nine tenths appearing once. Trimming removed 3 bases from V and 6 bases from J; junction bases left unmatched: 2. This CDR3 is built from 12 residues. CDR1 and CDR2 (germline): LNHDA, SQIVND (reference sequence). The chain employs TRBV19 and TRBJ2-7; TRBD2 matches at 7 bases. This TCR was recovered from an elderly woman with active COVID-19. The sample consisted of peripheral blood. This CDR3 is CASSITGGEQYF. Written as DNA, the CDR3 is TGTGCCAGTAGTATTACGGGGGGCGAGCAGTACTTC.